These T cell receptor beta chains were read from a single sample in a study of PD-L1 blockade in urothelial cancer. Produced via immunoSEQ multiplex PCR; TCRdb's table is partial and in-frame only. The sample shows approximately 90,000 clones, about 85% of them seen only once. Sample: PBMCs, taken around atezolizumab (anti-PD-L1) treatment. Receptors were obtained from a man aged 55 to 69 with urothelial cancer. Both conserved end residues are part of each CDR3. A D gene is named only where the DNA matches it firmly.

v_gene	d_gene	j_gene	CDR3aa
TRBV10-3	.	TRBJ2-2	CAISVDVGGPNTGELFF
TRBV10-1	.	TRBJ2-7	CASSESKIGIYEQYF
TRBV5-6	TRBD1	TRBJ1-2	CASSLAGQVYGYTF
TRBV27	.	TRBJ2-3	CASSFEGVSTDTQYF
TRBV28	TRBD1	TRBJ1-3	CASSPSDRGPSGNTIYF
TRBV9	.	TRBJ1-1	CASSVEAVGTEAFF
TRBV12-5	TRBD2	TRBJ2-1	CASGLSSGRQYNEQFF
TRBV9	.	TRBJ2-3	CASSVARTVNTDTQYF
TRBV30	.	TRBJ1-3	CAWSLSSGNTIYF
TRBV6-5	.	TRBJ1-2	CATSRLVGDGYTF
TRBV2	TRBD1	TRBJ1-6	CASRGDRGDSPLHF
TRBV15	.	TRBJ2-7	CATSRVRLRVEQYF
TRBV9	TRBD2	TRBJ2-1	CASSPRDSGGSNEQFF
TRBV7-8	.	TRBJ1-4	CASSLFSANEKLFF